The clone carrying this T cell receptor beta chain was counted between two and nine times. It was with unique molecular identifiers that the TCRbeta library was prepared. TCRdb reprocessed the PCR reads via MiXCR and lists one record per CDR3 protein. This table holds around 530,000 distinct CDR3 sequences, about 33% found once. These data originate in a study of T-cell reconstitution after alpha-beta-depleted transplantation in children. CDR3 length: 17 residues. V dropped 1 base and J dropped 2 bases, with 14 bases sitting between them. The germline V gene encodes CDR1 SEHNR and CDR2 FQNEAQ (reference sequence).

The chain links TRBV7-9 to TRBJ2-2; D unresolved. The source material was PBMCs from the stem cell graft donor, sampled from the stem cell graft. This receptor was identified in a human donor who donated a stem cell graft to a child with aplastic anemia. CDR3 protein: CASSLEVSGANTGELFF. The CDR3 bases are TGTGCCAGCAGCTTAGAGGTATCTGGCGCTAACACCGGGGAGCTGTTTTTT. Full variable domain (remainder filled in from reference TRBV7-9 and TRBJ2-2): DTGVSQNPRHKITKRGQNVTFRCDPISEHNRLYWYRQTLGQGPEFLTYFQNEAQLEKSRLLSDRFSAERPKGSFSTLEIQRTEQGDSAMYLCASSLEVSGANTGELFFGEGSRLTVL.